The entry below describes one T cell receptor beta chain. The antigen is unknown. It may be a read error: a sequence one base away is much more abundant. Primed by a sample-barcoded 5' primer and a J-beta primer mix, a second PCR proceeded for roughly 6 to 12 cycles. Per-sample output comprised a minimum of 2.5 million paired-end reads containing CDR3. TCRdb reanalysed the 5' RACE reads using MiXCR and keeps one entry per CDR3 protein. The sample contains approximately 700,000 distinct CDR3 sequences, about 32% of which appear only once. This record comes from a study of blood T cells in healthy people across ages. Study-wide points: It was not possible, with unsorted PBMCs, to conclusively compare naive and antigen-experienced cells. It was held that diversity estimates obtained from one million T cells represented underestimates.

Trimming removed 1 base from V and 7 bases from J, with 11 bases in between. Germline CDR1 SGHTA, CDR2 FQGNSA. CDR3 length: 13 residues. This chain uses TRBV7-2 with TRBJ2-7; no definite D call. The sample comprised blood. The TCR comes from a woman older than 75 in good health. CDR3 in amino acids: CASSLESGLEQYV. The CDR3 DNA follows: TGTGCCAGCAGCTTAGAATCCGGGTTAGAGCAGTACGTC.